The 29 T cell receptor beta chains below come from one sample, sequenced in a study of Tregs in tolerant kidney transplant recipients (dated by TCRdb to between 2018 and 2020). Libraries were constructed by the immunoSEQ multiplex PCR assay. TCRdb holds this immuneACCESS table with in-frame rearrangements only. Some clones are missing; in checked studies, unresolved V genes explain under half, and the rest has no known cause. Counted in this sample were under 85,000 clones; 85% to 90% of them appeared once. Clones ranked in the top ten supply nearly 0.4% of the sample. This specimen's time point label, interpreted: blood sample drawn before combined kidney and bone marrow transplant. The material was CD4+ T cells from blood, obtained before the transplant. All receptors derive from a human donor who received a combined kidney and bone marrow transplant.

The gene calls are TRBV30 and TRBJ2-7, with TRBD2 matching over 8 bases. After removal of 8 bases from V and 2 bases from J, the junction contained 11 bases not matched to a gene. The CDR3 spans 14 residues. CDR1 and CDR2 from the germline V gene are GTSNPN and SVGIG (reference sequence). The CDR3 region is CALTAGLEPYEQYF. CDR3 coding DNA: TGTGCCCTTACAGCGGGACTAGAGCCCTACGAGCAGTACTTC.

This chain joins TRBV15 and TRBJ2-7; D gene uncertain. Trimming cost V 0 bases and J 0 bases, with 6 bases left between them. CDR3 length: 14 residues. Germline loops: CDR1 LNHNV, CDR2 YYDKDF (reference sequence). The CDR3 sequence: CATSRDRISYEQYF. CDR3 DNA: TGTGCCACCAGCAGAGACCGTATCTCCTACGAGCAGTACTTC. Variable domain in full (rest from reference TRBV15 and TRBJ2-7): DAMVIQNPRYQVTQFGKPVTLSCSQTLNHNVMYWYQQKSSQAPKLLFHYYDKDFNNEADTPDNFQSRRPNTSFCFLDIRSPGLGDTAMYLCATSRDRISYEQYFGPGTRLTVT.

CDR3 bases: TGCGCCAGCAGCAACGTCTATGAGGCGTATAGCAATCAGCCCCAGCATTTT. Translation: CASSNVYEAYSNQPQHF. J is TRBJ1-5 and V is TRBV5-1, with unresolved D. The V end was cut by 4 bases, the J end by 0 bases, with 17 bases between. The CDR3 loop spans 17 amino acids. Per the germline V gene, CDR1 is SGHRS and CDR2 is YFSETQ.

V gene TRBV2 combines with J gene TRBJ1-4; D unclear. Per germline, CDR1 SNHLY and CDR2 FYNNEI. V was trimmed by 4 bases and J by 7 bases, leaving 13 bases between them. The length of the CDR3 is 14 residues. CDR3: CASSAGRVGEKLFF. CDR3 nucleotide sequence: TGTGCCAGCAGTGCTGGGAGGGTGGGTGAAAAACTGTTTTTT.

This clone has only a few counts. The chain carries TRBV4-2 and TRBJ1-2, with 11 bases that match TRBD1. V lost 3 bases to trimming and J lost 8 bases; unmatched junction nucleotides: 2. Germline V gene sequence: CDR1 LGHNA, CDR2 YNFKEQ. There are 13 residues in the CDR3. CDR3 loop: CASSQDRGQGYTF. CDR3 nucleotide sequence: TGTGCCAGCAGCCAGGACAGGGGGCAAGGCTACACCTTC.

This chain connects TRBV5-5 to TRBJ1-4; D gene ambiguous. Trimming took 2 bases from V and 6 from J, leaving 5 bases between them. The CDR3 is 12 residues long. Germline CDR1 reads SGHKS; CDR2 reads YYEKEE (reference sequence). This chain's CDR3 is CASSFSDEKLFF. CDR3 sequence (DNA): TGTGCCAGCAGCTTCTCGGATGAAAAACTGTTTTTT.

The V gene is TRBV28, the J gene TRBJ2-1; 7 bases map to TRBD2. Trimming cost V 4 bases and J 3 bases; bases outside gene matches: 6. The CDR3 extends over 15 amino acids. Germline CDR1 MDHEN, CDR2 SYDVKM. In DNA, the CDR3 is TGTGCCAGCAGTTCGGGCGGGGGACTCTACAATGAGCAGTTCTTC. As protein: CASSSGGGLYNEQFF.

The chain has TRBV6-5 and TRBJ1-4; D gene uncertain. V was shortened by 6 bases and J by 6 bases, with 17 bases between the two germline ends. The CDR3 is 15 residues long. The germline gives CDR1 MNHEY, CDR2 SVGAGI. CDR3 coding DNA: TGTGCCAGCAGACGCCGGAGGGAAGGTGATGAAAAACTGTTTTTT. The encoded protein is CASRRRREGDEKLFF.

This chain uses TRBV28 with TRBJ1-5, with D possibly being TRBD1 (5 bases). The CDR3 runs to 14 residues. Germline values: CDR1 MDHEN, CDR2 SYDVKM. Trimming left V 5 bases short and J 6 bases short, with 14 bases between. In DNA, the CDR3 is TGTGCCAGCAGTGCCCCAGGGTTTGGTCAGCCCCAGCATTTT. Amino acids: CASSAPGFGQPQHF.

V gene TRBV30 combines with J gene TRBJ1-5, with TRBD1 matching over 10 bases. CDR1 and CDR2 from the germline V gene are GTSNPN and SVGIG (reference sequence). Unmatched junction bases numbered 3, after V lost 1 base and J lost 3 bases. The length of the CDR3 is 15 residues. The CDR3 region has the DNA TGTGCCTGGAGTGGACAGGGGGCGATCAATCAGCCCCAGCATTTT. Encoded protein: CAWSGQGAINQPQHF. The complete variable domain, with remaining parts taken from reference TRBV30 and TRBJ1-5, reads SQTIHQWPATLVQPVGSPLSLECTVEGTSNPNLYWYRQAAGRGLQLLFYSVGIGQISSEVPQNLSASRPQDRQFILSSKKLLLSDSGFYLCAWSGQGAINQPQHFGDGTRLSIL.

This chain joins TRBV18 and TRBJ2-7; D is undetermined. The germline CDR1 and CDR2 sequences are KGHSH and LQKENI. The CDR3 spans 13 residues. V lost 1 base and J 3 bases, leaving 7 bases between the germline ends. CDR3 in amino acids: CASSPHPNYEQYF. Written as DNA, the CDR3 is TGTGCCAGCTCACCACATCCCAACTACGAGCAGTACTTC.

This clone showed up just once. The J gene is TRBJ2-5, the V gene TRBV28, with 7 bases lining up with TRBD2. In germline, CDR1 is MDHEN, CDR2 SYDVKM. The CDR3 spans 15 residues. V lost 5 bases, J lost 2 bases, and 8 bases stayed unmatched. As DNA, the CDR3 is TGTGCCAGCAGTCTACGACCGGGAGGTCAAGAGACCCAGTACTTC. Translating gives CASSLRPGGQETQYF.

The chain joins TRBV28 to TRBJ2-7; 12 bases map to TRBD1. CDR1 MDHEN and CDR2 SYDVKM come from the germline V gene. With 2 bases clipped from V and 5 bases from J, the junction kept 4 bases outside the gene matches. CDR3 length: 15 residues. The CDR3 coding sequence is TGTGCCAGCAGTTTAGTGGGACAGGGGGCCAACGAGCAGTACTTC. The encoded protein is CASSLVGQGANEQYF. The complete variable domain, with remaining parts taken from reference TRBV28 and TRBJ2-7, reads DVKVTQSSRYLVKRTGEKVFLECVQDMDHENMFWYRQDPGLGLRLIYFSYDVKMKEKGDIPEGYSVSREKKERFSLILESASTNQTSMYLCASSLVGQGANEQYFGPGTRLTVT.

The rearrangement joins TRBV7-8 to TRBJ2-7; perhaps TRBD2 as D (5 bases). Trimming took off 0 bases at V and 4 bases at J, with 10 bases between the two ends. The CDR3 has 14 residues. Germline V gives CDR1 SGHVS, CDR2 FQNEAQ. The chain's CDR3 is CASSLALALYEQYF. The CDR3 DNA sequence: TGTGCCAGCAGCTTAGCCCTAGCTCTATACGAGCAGTACTTC.

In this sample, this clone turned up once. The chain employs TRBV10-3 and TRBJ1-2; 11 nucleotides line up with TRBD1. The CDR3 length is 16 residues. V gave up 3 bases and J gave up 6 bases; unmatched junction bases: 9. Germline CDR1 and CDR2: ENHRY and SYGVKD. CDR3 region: CAISDPMPGQGDGYTF. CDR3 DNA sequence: TGTGCCATCAGTGACCCTATGCCGGGACAGGGGGATGGCTACACCTTC.

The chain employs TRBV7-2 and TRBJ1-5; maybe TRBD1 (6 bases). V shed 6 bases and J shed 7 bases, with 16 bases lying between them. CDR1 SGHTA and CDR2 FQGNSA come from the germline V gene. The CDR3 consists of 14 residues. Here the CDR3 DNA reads TGTGCCAGCAGTTTGAGGGGGGGCTGGCAGCCCCAGCATTTT. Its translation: CASSLRGGWQPQHF.

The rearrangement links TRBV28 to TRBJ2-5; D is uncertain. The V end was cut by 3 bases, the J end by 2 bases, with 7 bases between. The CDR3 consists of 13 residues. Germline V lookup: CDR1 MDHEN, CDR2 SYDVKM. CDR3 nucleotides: TGTGCCAGCAGTTTGCCGGGTCAAGAGACCCAGTACTTC. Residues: CASSLPGQETQYF.

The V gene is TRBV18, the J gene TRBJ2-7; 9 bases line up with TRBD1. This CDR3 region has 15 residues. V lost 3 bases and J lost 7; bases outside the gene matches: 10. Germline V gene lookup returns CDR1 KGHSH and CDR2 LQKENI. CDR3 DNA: TGTGCCAGCTCACCCAACAGGGGGCAATCGCGGGAGCAGTACTTC. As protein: CASSPNRGQSREQYF.

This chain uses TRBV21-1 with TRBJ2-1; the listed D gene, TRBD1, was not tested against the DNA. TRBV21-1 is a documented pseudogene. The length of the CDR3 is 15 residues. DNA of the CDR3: TGTGCCAGCAGCAAAGAGGGCAGGGGGGAAGTTGGGCAGTTCTTC. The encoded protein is CASSKEGRGEVGQFF.

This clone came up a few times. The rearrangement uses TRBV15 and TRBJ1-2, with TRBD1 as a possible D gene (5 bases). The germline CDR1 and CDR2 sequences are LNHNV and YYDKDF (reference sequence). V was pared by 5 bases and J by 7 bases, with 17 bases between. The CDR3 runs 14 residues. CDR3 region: CATSGDSLTIGYTF. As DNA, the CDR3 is TGTGCCACCAGCGGCGACAGCCTAACTATTGGCTACACCTTC.

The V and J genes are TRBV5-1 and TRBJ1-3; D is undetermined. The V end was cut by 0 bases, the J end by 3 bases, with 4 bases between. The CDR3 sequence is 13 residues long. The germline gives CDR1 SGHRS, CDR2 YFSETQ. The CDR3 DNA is TGCGCCAGCAGCTTGGGAGTTGGAAACACCATATATTTT. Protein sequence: CASSLGVGNTIYF.

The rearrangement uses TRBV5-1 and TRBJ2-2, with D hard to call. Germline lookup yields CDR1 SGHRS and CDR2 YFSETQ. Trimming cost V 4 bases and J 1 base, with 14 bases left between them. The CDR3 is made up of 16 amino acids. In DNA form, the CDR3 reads TGCGCCAGCAGCCCTCCCCTTGTCGGGAACACCGGGGAGCTGTTTTTT. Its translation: CASSPPLVGNTGELFF.

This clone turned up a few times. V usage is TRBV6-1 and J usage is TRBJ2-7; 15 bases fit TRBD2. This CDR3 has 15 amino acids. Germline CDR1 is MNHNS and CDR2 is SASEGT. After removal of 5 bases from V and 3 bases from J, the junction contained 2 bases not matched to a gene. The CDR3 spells CASSRTSGGDYEQYF. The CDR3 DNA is TGTGCCAGCAGTAGGACTAGCGGGGGGGACTACGAGCAGTACTTC.

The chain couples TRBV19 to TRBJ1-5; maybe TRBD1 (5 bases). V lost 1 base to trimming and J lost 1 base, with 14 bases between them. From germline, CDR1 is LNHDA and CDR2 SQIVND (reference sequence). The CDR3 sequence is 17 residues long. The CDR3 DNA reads TGTGCCAGTAGTATAGGCGTCAGGGCGACGAGCAATCAGCCCCAGCATTTT. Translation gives CASSIGVRATSNQPQHF.

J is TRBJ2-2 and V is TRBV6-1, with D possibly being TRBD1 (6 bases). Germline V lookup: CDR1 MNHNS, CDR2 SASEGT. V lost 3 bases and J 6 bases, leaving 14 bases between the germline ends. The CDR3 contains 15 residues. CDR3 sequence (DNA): TGTGCCAGCAGTGAGGGGGCAGGGGCCCCCGGGGAGCTGTTTTTT. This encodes CASSEGAGAPGELFF.

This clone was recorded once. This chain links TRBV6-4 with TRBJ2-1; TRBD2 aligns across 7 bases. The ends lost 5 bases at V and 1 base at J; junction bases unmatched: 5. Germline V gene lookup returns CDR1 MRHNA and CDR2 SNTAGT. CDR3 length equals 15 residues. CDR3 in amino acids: CASSRIAGSYNEQFF. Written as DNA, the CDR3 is TGTGCCAGCAGTAGAATAGCGGGTTCCTACAATGAGCAGTTCTTC.

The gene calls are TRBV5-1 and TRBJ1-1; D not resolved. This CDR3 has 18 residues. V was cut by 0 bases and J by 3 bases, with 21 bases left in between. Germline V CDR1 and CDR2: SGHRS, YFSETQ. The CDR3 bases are TGCGCCAGCAGCTTGGCTGAACCCAACTTTACTCGGGACACTGAAGCTTTCTTT. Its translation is CASSLAEPNFTRDTEAFF.

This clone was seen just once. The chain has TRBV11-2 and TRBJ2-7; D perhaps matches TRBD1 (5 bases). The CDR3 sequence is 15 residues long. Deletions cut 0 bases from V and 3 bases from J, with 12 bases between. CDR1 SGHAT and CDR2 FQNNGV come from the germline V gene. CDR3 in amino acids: CASSLDDPRDYEQYF. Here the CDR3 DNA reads TGTGCCAGCAGCTTAGATGATCCCAGGGACTACGAGCAGTACTTC.

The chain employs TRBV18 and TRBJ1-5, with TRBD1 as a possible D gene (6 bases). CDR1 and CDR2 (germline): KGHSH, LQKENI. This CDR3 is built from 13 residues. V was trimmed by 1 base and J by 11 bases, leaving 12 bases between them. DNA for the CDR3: TGTGCCAGCTCACCACAAGGGGGTGAAGCCCAGCATTTT. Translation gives CASSPQGGEAQHF.